This T cell receptor beta chain is from a study of early T cells in non-severe SARS-CoV-2 infection. The overall study: Sequencing input comprised bulk RNA from unsorted whole blood; chain pairing was not available. Overall study results and limits: Private and CD4 specificities were missed by VDJdb matching, skewed to anti-spike CD8.

This clonotype was counted a few times. What it binds is unknown. Individual cDNA molecules were tagged with unique molecular identifiers. TCRdb called the 5' RACE reads again in MiXCR, with one record for every CDR3 protein. Altogether around 65,000 distinct CDR3 sequences are present, 10% to 15% being singletons, with the ten largest covering approximately 1.3%. The J segment lost 6 bases and the V segment lost 7 bases, leaving 10 bases of the junction unmatched. This CDR3 spans 14 amino acids. Germline CDR1 MDHEN, CDR2 SYDVKM. The chain links TRBV28 to TRBJ2-5, with TRBD2 matching over 8 bases. Sample: whole blood, taken at baseline. The receptor was derived from an adult who was a healthcare worker with PCR-confirmed SARS-CoV-2 infection or an uninfected control (not recorded which). The chain's CDR3 is CASTHGGGRKTQYF. In nucleotides, the CDR3 is TGTGCCAGCACCCACGGGGGGGGTCGGAAGACCCAGTACTTC.